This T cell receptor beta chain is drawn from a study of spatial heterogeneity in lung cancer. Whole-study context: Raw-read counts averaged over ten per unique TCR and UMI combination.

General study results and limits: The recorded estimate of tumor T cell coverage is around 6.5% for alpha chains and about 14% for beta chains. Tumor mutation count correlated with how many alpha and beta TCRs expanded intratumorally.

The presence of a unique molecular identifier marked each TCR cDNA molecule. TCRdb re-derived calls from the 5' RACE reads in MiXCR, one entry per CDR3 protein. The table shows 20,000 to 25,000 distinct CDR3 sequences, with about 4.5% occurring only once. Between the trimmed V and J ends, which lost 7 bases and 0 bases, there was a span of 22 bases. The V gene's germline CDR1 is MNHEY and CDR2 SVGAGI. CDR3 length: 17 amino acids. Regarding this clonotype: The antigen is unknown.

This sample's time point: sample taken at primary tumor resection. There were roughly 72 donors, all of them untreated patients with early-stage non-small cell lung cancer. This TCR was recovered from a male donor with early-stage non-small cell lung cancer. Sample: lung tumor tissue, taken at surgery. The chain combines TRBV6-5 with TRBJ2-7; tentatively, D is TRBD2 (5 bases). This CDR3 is CASKNFGVGAVSYEQYF. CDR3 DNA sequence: TGTGCCAGCAAGAATTTTGGCGTCGGAGCGGTCTCCTACGAGCAGTACTTC.